Given below is one TCR beta chain in context. Its antigen is unidentified. The CDR3 consists of 16 residues. Germline lookup yields CDR1 KGHDR and CDR2 SFDVKD. Losses at the gene ends were 5 bases for V and 7 bases for J; bases not matched to a gene: 8. The entry originates in a study of T cells in Graves' hyperthyroidism and ophthalmopathy. Overall study: Peripheral blood was acquired at first diagnosis, ahead of any therapy whatsoever.

Each diagnosis was grounded in clinical symptoms, serum thyroxine and TRAb, thyroid ultrasound, and orbital computed tomography. TCR beta CDR3 regions were amplified from RNA transcripts. Initially, a first-round RT-PCR of the TCR CDR3 employed the HTBI primer set. Each CDR3 protein gets one entry after TCRdb re-called the multiplex PCR reads with MiXCR. The sample includes roughly 420,000 distinct CDR3 sequences, around a sixth of them seen just once. General study findings and limits: Ophthalmopathy was predicted by the model a median of roughly 6.6 months ahead of onset.

Sequencing was performed on blood. The chain joins TRBV24-1 to TRBJ2-1, with 12 bases identical to TRBD1. The source is a young woman with Graves' hyperthyroidism. Here the CDR3 reads CATSGPGTGGRNEQFF. The CDR3 nucleotides read TGTGCCACCAGTGGCCCCGGGACAGGGGGCAGGAATGAGCAGTTCTTC.